This TCR beta chain is from a study of shared clonotypes between healthy human individuals. Overall study: Aged 18 to 49, the donors were a couple of women and a few men.

V was cut by 8 bases and J by 2 bases, with 4 bases left in between. The CDR3 extends over 10 amino acids. Only Caucasian adults living in Nashville, Tennessee made up the donor group. Study processing details: ImmunoSEQ sequences covered only the junction and lacked quality scores; filtering therefore differed. Profiling relied on immunoSEQ multiplex PCR, and the TCRdb table lists in-frame clones only, not all of them. The D gene and trimming were derived from the DNA, and the V and J assignments and clone size from that table. This sample has about 1,500,000 clones, with roughly 95% found just once. Points from the study as a whole: When compared with the clonotypes that were shared by all four sorted-subset donors, the non-shared clonotypes turned out to have lower generation probabilities.

For this clone: Its cognate antigen is unknown.

This receptor was obtained from a man aged 25 to 45 in good health. The sample consisted of naive CD4+ T cells sorted from blood. Regarding subset: CD45RA+ positively selected. This chain uses TRBV23-1 with TRBJ2-7; no clear D. TRBV23-1 is filed as an ORF, its function uncertain. The CDR3 sequence is CASATYEQYF. For the CDR3, the DNA is TGCGCCAGCGCAACCTACGAGCAGTACTTC.